This T cell receptor (beta chain) was identified during a study of cytomegalovirus exposure and HLA in healthy donors. Study-wide context: Within an early data release were roughly 83 million unique TCRs drawn from HLA-typed donors.

Concerning this clone itself: The antigen remains undetermined.

V was trimmed by 7 bases and J by 2 bases, leaving 12 bases between them. CDR1 and CDR2 (germline): MNHEY, SVGAGI. This CDR3 is 14 amino acids long. Study results and caveats: Among TCR beta chains, those listed as cytomegalovirus-associated numbered under 200.

Vbeta (60) and Jbeta (13) primers were used in the PCR. In the source study's methods: Some 12 million shared chains were among the about 80 million unique TCR beta chains that a later analysis counted. TCRdb's table, derived via immunoSEQ multiplex PCR, lists solely in-frame clones and lacks some. Clone size and the V and J calls come from that table; the DNA yielded D and trimming. The table includes around 150,000 clones, around 80% detected once. The clonotype originates from a man aged 35 to 55 in good health and CMV-seronegative. What was sequenced was PBMCs. V and J are TRBV6-5 and TRBJ1-5; no clear D. CDR3 in amino acids: CASTNTRGNQPQHF. CDR3 nucleotide sequence: TGTGCCAGCACCAACACGAGGGGCAATCAGCCCCAGCATTTT.